The rows below give T cell receptor beta chains drawn from one sample of a study of shared clonotypes between healthy human individuals. TCRdb's copy holds only in-frame clones and misses some; the assay was immunoSEQ multiplex PCR. The sample lists 1,400,000 or so clones, about 98.5% seen once, with about 0.4% in the top ten. What was sequenced was naive CD4+ T cells sorted from blood. Receptor source: a man in his thirties or forties in good health. The CDR3 runs from the conserved cysteine through the conserved F or W. D genes are given only for firm matches. Size values are once, few and many counts, or a class for expanded clones, and some rows have none.

size: -
J: TRBJ1-5
D: TRBD1
V: TRBV7-9
CDR3: CASSPDPGQGNQPQHF
DNA: TGTGCCAGCAGCCCAGATCCGGGACAGGGCAATCAGCCCCAGCATTTT

size: -
J: TRBJ2-7
D: -
V: TRBV6-5
CDR3: CASSLGQLSYEQYF
DNA: TGTGCCAGCAGTTTGGGGCAGCTCTCCTACGAGCAGTACTTC

size: -
J: TRBJ2-3
D: TRBD1
V: TRBV2
CDR3: CASRDRAVDTQYF
DNA: TGTGCCAGCAGGGACAGGGCTGTAGATACGCAGTATTTT

size: -
J: TRBJ2-2
D: -
V: TRBV6-6
CDR3: CASKKTLLLGELFF
DNA: TGTGCCAGCAAAAAAACTCTCCTATTGGGGGAGCTGTTTTTT

size: -
J: TRBJ2-1
D: -
V: TRBV15
CDR3: CATSLQSNEQFF
DNA: TGTGCCACCAGCCTACAGAGCAATGAGCAGTTCTTC

size: -
J: TRBJ2-5
D: -
V: TRBV13
CDR3: CASSTRREVETQYF
DNA: TGTGCCAGCAGCACTCGAAGGGAGGTAGAGACCCAGTACTTC

size: -
J: TRBJ2-3
D: TRBD2
V: TRBV4-3
CDR3: CASSLSGVGTDTQYF
DNA: TGCGCCAGCAGTCTTAGCGGGGTGGGCACAGATACGCAGTATTTT

size: -
J: TRBJ2-3
D: -
V: TRBV18
CDR3: CASSPGHLRTDTQYF
DNA: TGTGCCAGCTCACCGGGGCACCTTCGCACAGATACGCAGTATTTT

size: -
J: TRBJ1-1
D: -
V: TRBV19
CDR3: CASVGHRADTEAFF
DNA: TGTGCCAGTGTCGGACACCGAGCGGACACTGAAGCTTTCTTT

size: -
J: TRBJ2-7
D: -
V: TRBV5-6
CDR3: CASSLARTYSYEQYF
DNA: TGTGCCAGCAGCTTGGCACGGACCTACTCCTACGAGCAGTACTTC

size: once
J: TRBJ2-1
D: TRBD2
V: TRBV25-1
CDR3: CASSSLAGVNEQFF
DNA: TGTGCCAGCAGTAGCCTAGCGGGAGTCAATGAGCAGTTCTTC

size: -
J: TRBJ2-1
D: -
V: TRBV9
CDR3: CASSVDPGIYNEQFF
DNA: TGTGCCAGCAGCGTAGATCCGGGTATCTACAATGAGCAGTTCTTC

size: -
J: TRBJ1-2
D: -
V: TRBV15
CDR3: CATSREGWNGYTF
DNA: TGTGCCACCAGCAGGGAAGGTTGGAATGGCTACACCTTC

size: -
J: TRBJ2-2
D: -
V: TRBV4-1
CDR3: CASSQEFPGVAGELFF
DNA: TGCGCCAGCAGCCAAGAATTTCCAGGGGTGGCCGGGGAGCTGTTTTTT

size: -
J: TRBJ2-7
D: -
V: TRBV5-1
CDR3: CASSFNPGTSTYEQYF
DNA: TGCGCCAGCAGCTTTAACCCCGGGACAAGTACCTACGAGCAGTACTTC

size: -
J: TRBJ1-2
D: -
V: TRBV28
CDR3: CASSFTNRERYGYTF
DNA: TGTGCCAGCAGTTTTACAAACAGGGAGAGGTATGGCTACACCTTC

size: -
J: TRBJ2-7
D: -
V: TRBV27
CDR3: CASSVDGISSYEQYF
DNA: TGTGCCAGCAGTGTCGACGGGATTAGCTCCTACGAGCAGTACTTC

size: -
J: TRBJ1-4
D: -
V: TRBV7-9
CDR3: CASSLRGLTDNEKLFF
DNA: TGTGCCAGCAGCTTAAGGGGGTTGACGGATAATGAAAAACTGTTTTTT

size: -
J: TRBJ1-1
D: -
V: TRBV5-1
CDR3: CASSPGGVNTEAFF
DNA: TGCGCCAGCAGCCCGGGAGGAGTGAACACTGAAGCTTTCTTT

size: -
J: TRBJ2-7
D: TRBD2
V: TRBV27
CDR3: CASRGGLAGGWGKVVEQYF
DNA: TGTGCCAGCCGAGGGGGCCTAGCGGGAGGATGGGGAAAGGTAGTCGAGCAGTACTTC

size: -
J: TRBJ2-1
D: -
V: TRBV5-5
CDR3: CASSFPNGNEQFF
DNA: TGTGCCAGCAGTTTCCCCAACGGGAATGAGCAGTTCTTC

size: -
J: TRBJ2-4
D: -
V: TRBV19
CDR3: CASSIDTPLSAKNIQYF
DNA: TGTGCCAGTAGTATAGATACCCCGCTTTCGGCCAAAAACATTCAGTACTTC

size: -
J: TRBJ2-1
D: TRBD2
V: TRBV7-2
CDR3: CASSSRLAGSSYNEQFF
DNA: TGTGCCAGCAGCTCACGACTAGCGGGAAGCTCCTACAATGAGCAGTTCTTC

size: -
J: TRBJ2-2
D: TRBD2
V: TRBV9
CDR3: CASSSSGSSGELFF
DNA: TGTGCCAGCAGCTCTAGCGGGAGTTCCGGGGAGCTGTTTTTT